This TCR beta chain came from a study of blood T cell repertoires in COVID-19. The wider study: Sample material is recorded as cDNA or gDNA derived from T cells, B-cell-depleted T cells, or PBMCs.

V was clipped by 0 bases and J by 5 bases, with 7 bases between them. CDR1 is KGHSH, CDR2 LQKENI, per germline. The CDR3 loop spans 13 amino acids. Data came from immunoSEQ multiplex PCR; TCRdb stores just in-frame clones and leaves some out. The top ten clones hold 0.7% to 0.95% of a sample with approximately 380,000 clones, approximately 90% of them seen once. The sequence was obtained from a woman aged 40 to 50 who had been exposed to COVID-19. The chain uses TRBV18 and TRBJ1-1; D gene unclear. The source material was PBMCs or T cells enriched from blood (not recorded which). The CDR3 DNA follows: TGTGCCAGCTCACCACCGGGAGTTACTGAAGCTTTCTTT. Translated: CASSPPGVTEAFF.